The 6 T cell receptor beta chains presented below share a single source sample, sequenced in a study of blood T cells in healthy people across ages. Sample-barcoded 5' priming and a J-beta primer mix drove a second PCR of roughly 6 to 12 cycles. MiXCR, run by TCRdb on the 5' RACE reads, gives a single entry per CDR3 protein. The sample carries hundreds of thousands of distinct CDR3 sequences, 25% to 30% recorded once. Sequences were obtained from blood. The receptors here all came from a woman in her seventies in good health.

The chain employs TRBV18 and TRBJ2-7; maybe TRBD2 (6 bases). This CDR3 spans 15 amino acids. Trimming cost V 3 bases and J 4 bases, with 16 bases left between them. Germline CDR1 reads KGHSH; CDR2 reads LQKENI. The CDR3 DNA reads TGTGCCAGCTCACCGGAGTCTAGCGTCGGATACGAGCAGTACTTC. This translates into CASSPESSVGYEQYF.

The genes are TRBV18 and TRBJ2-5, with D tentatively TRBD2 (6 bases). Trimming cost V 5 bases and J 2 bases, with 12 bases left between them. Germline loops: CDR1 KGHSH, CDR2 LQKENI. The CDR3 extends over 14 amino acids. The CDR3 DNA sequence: TGTGCCAGCTCAAATTTGCGGGGACAAGAGACCCAGTACTTC. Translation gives CASSNLRGQETQYF. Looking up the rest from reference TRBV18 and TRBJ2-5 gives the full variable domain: NAGVMQNPRHLVRRRGQEARLRCSPMKGHSHVYWYRQLPEEGLKFMVYLQKENIIDESGMPKERFSAEFPKEGPSILRIQQVVRGDSAAYFCASSNLRGQETQYFGPGTRLLVL.

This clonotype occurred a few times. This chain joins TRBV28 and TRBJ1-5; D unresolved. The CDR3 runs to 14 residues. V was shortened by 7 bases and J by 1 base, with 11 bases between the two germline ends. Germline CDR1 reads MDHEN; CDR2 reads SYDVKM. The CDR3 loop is CASKRASSNQPQHF. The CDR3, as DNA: TGTGCCAGCAAAAGGGCGTCAAGCAATCAGCCCCAGCATTTT.

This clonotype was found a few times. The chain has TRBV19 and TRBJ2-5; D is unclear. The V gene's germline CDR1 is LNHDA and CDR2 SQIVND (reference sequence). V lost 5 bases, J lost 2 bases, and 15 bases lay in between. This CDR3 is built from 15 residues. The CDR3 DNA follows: TGTGCCAGTAGTCCCAAAGGAATTCCTCAAGAGACCCAGTACTTC. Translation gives CASSPKGIPQETQYF. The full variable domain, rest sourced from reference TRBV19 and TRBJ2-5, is DGGITQSPKYLFRKEGQNVTLSCEQNLNHDAMYWYRQDPGQGLRLIYYSQIVNDFQKGDIAEGYSVSREKKESFPLTVTSAQKNPTAFYLCASSPKGIPQETQYFGPGTRLLVL.

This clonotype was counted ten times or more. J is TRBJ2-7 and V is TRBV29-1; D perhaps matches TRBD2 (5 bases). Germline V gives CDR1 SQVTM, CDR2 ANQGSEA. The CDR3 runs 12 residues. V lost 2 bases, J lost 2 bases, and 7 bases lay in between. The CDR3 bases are TGCAGCGTTGAACGGGGAGCCTACGAGCAGTACTTC. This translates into CSVERGAYEQYF.

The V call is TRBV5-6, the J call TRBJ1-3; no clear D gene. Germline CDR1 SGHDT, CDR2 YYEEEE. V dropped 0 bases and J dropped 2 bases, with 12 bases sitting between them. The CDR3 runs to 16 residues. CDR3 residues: CASSLEQPGAGNTIYF. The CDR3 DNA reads TGTGCCAGCAGCTTGGAACAACCTGGTGCTGGAAACACCATATATTTT.